The 29 T cell receptor beta chains given below trace back to one sample, sequenced in a study of blood T cells in healthy people across ages. A second PCR of about 6 to 11 cycles used a sample-barcoded 5' primer and a J-beta primer mix. TCRdb reanalysed the 5' RACE reads using MiXCR and keeps one entry per CDR3 protein. The table lists about 640,000 distinct CDR3 sequences, roughly 53% of them singletons. The sample taken for sequencing was blood. Every receptor here comes from a man between 60 and 70 years old in good health.

The chain employs TRBV7-2 and TRBJ2-5, with TRBD2 matching over 8 bases. CDR1 and CDR2 from the germline V gene are SGHTA and FQGNSA. V shed 2 bases and J 1 base; nucleotides not matched to a gene: 6. The length of the CDR3 is 16 residues. Here the CDR3 DNA reads TGTGCCAGCAGCTTATCCGGGGGGGGCATCCAAGAGACCCAGTACTTC. It codes for CASSLSGGGIQETQYF.

This clonotype was observed a handful of times. The chain employs TRBV7-9 and TRBJ2-7; TRBD2 is a possible D gene (7 bases). The DNA end favors TRBJ2-5, so the J call may be wrong. This CDR3 region has 12 residues. The germline V gene has CDR1 SEHNR and CDR2 FQNEAQ (reference sequence). The CDR3 DNA reads as TGTGCCAGCACGGGGGGCTGGGAGACCCAGTACTTC. Encoded protein: CASTGGWETQYF.

The chain recombines TRBV4-1 with TRBJ2-7; possibly TRBD1 for D (5 bases). Germline CDR1 is MGHRA and CDR2 is YSYEKL. The CDR3 contains 16 residues. V was pared by 3 bases and J by 2 bases, with 17 bases between. In nucleotides, the CDR3 is TGCGCCAGCAGCCAGGAGCCGTCGAAGGGGCCCTACGAGCAGTACTTC. It specifies CASSQEPSKGPYEQYF.

The rearrangement links TRBV4-2 to TRBJ1-2, with 7 bases lining up with TRBD1. CDR3 length: 14 residues. Germline V lookup: CDR1 LGHNA, CDR2 YNFKEQ. V lost 2 bases to trimming and J lost 8 bases; unmatched junction nucleotides: 8. CDR3 nucleotide sequence: TGTGCCAGCAGCCAACGCGGACAGGTCTCCGGCTACACCTTC. This sequence encodes CASSQRGQVSGYTF.

The table lists this clonotype with a few counts. This rearrangement joins TRBV6-1 to TRBJ2-1; 14 bases fit TRBD2. The CDR3 totals 17 residues. With V trimmed by 6 bases and J by 4 bases, 8 bases remained unmatched. Germline V lookup: CDR1 MNHNS, CDR2 SASEGT. DNA for the CDR3: TGTGCCAGCAGGAAGGGACTAGCGGGGGCCCCGTACAATGAGCAGTTCTTC. This sequence encodes CASRKGLAGAPYNEQFF.

The V and J genes are TRBV5-4 and TRBJ2-4, with TRBD1 matching over 7 bases. The DNA end is a closer match to TRBJ2-7, so the J assignment may be wrong. CDR1 and CDR2 from the germline V gene are SGHNT and YYREEE (reference sequence). This CDR3 region has 12 residues. CDR3 nucleotide sequence: TGTGCCAGCAGGACAGGGACAGACGAGCAGTACTTC. It is translated as CASRTGTDEQYF.

V gene TRBV12-3 or TRBV12-4 combines with J gene TRBJ2-3; 7 bases line up with TRBD2. The V and J ends lost 6 bases and 6 bases, in that order; junction bases with no gene match: 9. The CDR3 is made up of 14 amino acids. CDR3 coding DNA: TGTGCCAGCAGCCCCGGACTAGTTAGGGATACGCAGTATTTT. Its translation is CASSPGLVRDTQYF.

The chain employs TRBV10-3 and TRBJ2-7, with TRBD1 as a possible D gene (6 bases). The V gene lost 6 bases and the J gene lost 10 bases, with 19 bases spanning the gap. The CDR3 has 13 residues. Per germline, CDR1 ENHRY and CDR2 SYGVKD. The CDR3 DNA follows: TGTGCCATCAGGGGGGCCTCTCAAGAGGCCCAGTACTTC. Protein product: CAIRGASQEAQYF.

The count of this clonotype is one. The chain links TRBV2 to TRBJ1-2; D perhaps matches TRBD1 (6 bases). Trimming removed 2 bases from V and 8 bases from J, with 15 bases in between. Germline CDR1 SNHLY, CDR2 FYNNEI. The CDR3 consists of 14 residues. In DNA, the CDR3 is TGTGCCAGCAGTGAACAGGGCAGGGGTAGAGGCTACACCTTC. Its protein is CASSEQGRGRGYTF. The entire variable domain, with the rest obtained from reference TRBV2 and TRBJ1-2, is as follows: EPEVTQTPSHQVTQMGQEVILRCVPISNHLYFYWYRQILGQKVEFLVSFYNNEISEKSEIFDDQFSVERPDGSNFTLKIRSTKLEDSAMYFCASSEQGRGRGYTFGSGTRLTVV.

J is TRBJ2-5 and V is TRBV20-1, with D possibly being TRBD2 (6 bases). Germline CDR1 DFQATT, CDR2 SNEGSKA (reference sequence). The V end lost 6 bases, the J end lost 5 bases, and 22 bases lay between the germline ends. The CDR3 is 15 amino acids. Here the CDR3 DNA reads TGCAGTGCGTCTCGGGATACGGGGGTGTTCGAGACCCAGTACTTC. It translates to CSASRDTGVFETQYF.

This chain links TRBV27 with TRBJ2-5; 7 nucleotides line up with TRBD2. The J call may be wrong; the DNA end is better matched by TRBJ2-7. This CDR3 is built from 13 residues. Germline V gene lookup returns CDR1 MNHEY and CDR2 SMNVEV (reference sequence). This CDR3 reads CASMYWRGNEQYF. The CDR3 DNA sequence: TGTGCCAGCATGTACTGGCGGGGGAACGAGCAGTACTTC.

CDR3 amino acids: CASSVMDEGHEQYF. The CDR3 DNA sequence: TGTGCCAGCAGCGTAATGGATGAGGGCCACGAGCAGTACTTC. The chain joins TRBV9 to TRBJ2-7; the D gene is possibly TRBD2 (5 bases). Trimming left V 1 base short and J 5 bases short, with 13 bases between. The CDR3 length is 14 residues. Germline V gene sequence: CDR1 SGDLS, CDR2 YYNGEE.

The rearrangement uses TRBV20-1 and TRBJ1-2, with a tentative D call TRBD1 (6 bases). Germline values: CDR1 DFQATT, CDR2 SNEGSKA (reference sequence). CDR3 size: 13 residues. V was trimmed by 5 bases and J by 4 bases, leaving 14 bases between them. The CDR3 is CSAGNRAAYGYTF. The DNA of the CDR3 is TGCAGTGCTGGGAACAGGGCCGCCTATGGCTACACCTTC.

This clonotype occurred many times. The chain combines TRBV7-2 with TRBJ2-1; possible D gene TRBD2, 5 bases. The CDR3 is 15 residues long. Trimming took 5 bases from V and 3 from J, leaving 14 bases between them. Germline loops: CDR1 SGHTA, CDR2 FQGNSA. CDR3 coding DNA: TGTGCCAGCAGCCCTGACGCGGGTAGCTACAATGAGCAGTTCTTC. It specifies CASSPDAGSYNEQFF.

The chain carries TRBV7-2 and TRBJ2-1, with TRBD2 matching 8 bases. CDR1 and CDR2 from the germline V gene are SGHTA and FQGNSA. After removal of 0 bases from V and 3 bases from J, the junction contained 4 bases not matched to a gene. The CDR3 consists of 16 residues. This CDR3 is CASSLALRGDYNEQFF. CDR3 in DNA: TGTGCCAGCAGCTTAGCGCTGCGGGGGGACTACAATGAGCAGTTCTTC.

The CDR3 sequence is CASSKVNIGGEQYF. As DNA, the CDR3 is TGTGCCAGCAGCAAAGTCAATATCGGGGGCGAGCAGTACTTC. The chain carries TRBV12-3 or TRBV12-4 and TRBJ2-5; TRBD2 is a possible D gene (6 bases). The tail of the sequence fits TRBJ2-7 better, so the J call may be wrong. The CDR3 spans 14 residues.

This chain connects TRBV20-1 to TRBJ2-3; 10 bases line up with TRBD2. CDR3 length: 16 amino acids. CDR1 and CDR2 (germline): DFQATT, SNEGSKA (reference sequence). V trimming: 0 bases; J trimming: 2 bases; junction bases outside the gene matches: 5. In DNA form, the CDR3 reads TGCAGTGCTAGAGATCCTAGCGGGGGCCCCACAGATACGCAGTATTTT. This sequence encodes CSARDPSGGPTDTQYF.

In regard to this clonotype: The missing conserved phenylalanine or tryptophan at the end of this CDR3 makes a read error likely. V is TRBV12-3 or TRBV12-4 and J is TRBJ2-3, with 7 bases matching TRBD1. This CDR3 is built from 14 residues. The ends lost 3 bases at V and 1 base at J; junction bases unmatched: 1. CDR3: CASSFGQGTDTQYV. The CDR3 coding sequence is TGTGCCAGCAGTTTCGGACAGGGCACAGATACGCAGTATGTT.

The chain links TRBV11-2 to TRBJ2-5, with TRBD2 matching over 11 bases. Trimming at V came to 5 bases and at J to 5 bases, leaving 10 bases not matched to a gene. The CDR3 has 16 amino acids. The germline V gene encodes CDR1 SGHAT and CDR2 FQNNGV. The CDR3 spells CASSRNLAGGEETQYF. DNA of the CDR3: TGTGCCAGCAGCCGCAACCTAGCGGGGGGAGAGGAGACCCAGTACTTC.

The chain joins TRBV27 to TRBJ2-1, with TRBD2 matching 7 bases. V dropped 10 bases and J dropped 5; count of bases not matched to a gene: 8. The germline CDR1 and CDR2 sequences are MNHEY and SMNVEV (reference sequence). This CDR3 has 13 amino acids. Here the CDR3 DNA reads TGTGCCACCGGCGGGCTAGCGGACAATGAGCAGTTCTTC. Translating gives CATGGLADNEQFF.

The V gene is TRBV12-5, the J gene TRBJ2-3; tentatively, D is TRBD1 (5 bases). The V and J ends lost 8 bases and 0 bases respectively, with 15 bases between them. CDR1 and CDR2 from the germline V gene are LGHNT and FRNRAP. This CDR3 spans 15 amino acids. In nucleotides, the CDR3 is TGTGCTAGTCTAAAGGGGCAGTTTAGCACAGATACGCAGTATTTT. Translation gives CASLKGQFSTDTQYF.

This clonotype turned up a few times. The V call is TRBV28, the J call TRBJ2-7; perhaps TRBD1 as D (6 bases). Trimming removed 4 bases from V and 5 bases from J, with 12 bases in between. Germline V lookup: CDR1 MDHEN, CDR2 SYDVKM. This CDR3 has 13 residues. The CDR3 bases are TGTGCCAGCAGTTCACTCGACAGGCACGAGCAGTACTTC. This codes for CASSSLDRHEQYF.

In this sample, this clonotype turned up a few times. The chain recombines TRBV20-1 with TRBJ2-1; D gene ambiguous. The ends were cut back, 3 bases at V and 0 bases at J, with 9 bases in the middle. The CDR3 length is 14 residues. Germline V lookup: CDR1 DFQATT, CDR2 SNEGSKA (reference sequence). The CDR3 DNA sequence: TGCAGTGCTAGCGCCGGGTCCTCCTACAATGAGCAGTTCTTC. It codes for CSASAGSSYNEQFF.

This clonotype was detected ten times or more. The CDR3 loop is CASRTGGSNYGYTF. CDR3 nucleotides: TGTGCCAGCAGGACAGGGGGCTCAAACTATGGCTACACCTTC. The rearrangement links TRBV28 to TRBJ1-2; 10 bases are a match to TRBD1. CDR3 length: 14 amino acids. Trimming took 6 bases from V and 2 from J; bases not matched to a gene: 3. Germline V lookup: CDR1 MDHEN, CDR2 SYDVKM.

This chain connects TRBV5-1 to TRBJ2-5, with a tentative D call TRBD2 (7 bases). Trimming cost V 0 bases and J 11 bases, with 20 bases left between them. The CDR3 extends over 15 amino acids. CDR1 and CDR2 from the germline V gene are SGHRS and YFSETQ. The CDR3 region is CASSLVGGEATEQYF. CDR3 DNA sequence: TGCGCCAGCAGCTTGGTAGGGGGGGAGGCTACTGAGCAGTACTTC.

The chain joins TRBV20-1 to TRBJ1-1, with TRBD1 identical over 8 bases. This CDR3 region has 14 residues. J lost 5 bases, V lost 0 bases, and 5 bases had no gene match. From germline, CDR1 is DFQATT and CDR2 SNEGSKA (reference sequence). CDR3 sequence: CSARDRQGATEAFF. CDR3 in DNA: TGCAGTGCTAGAGATCGGCAGGGGGCTACTGAAGCTTTCTTT.

The chain combines TRBV9 with TRBJ2-7; tentatively, D is TRBD1 or TRBD2 (6 bases each). Germline CDR1 and CDR2: SGDLS and YYNGEE. The CDR3 is made up of 15 amino acids. Trimming removed 3 bases at V and 7 bases at J, with 20 bases between. CDR3 residues: CASSARGDGALEQYF. In DNA form, the CDR3 reads TGTGCCAGCAGCGCAAGGGGGGACGGGGCTTTGGAGCAGTACTTC.

This sequence joins TRBV6-6 and TRBJ2-7; D possibly corresponds to TRBD2 (7 bases). The J call is uncertain, as TRBJ2-5 better fits the DNA end. This CDR3 has 16 residues. Germline CDR1 and CDR2: MNHNY and SVGAGI (reference sequence). The CDR3 spells CASSPNKGGVGETQYF. Written as DNA, the CDR3 is TGTGCCAGCAGCCCCAACAAAGGGGGGGTGGGGGAGACCCAGTACTTC.

The chain joins TRBV5-4 to TRBJ2-5; D possibly corresponds to TRBD1 (5 bases). The J call is uncertain, as TRBJ2-7 better fits the DNA end. The CDR3 has 12 amino acids. The germline V gene has CDR1 SGHNT and CDR2 YYREEE (reference sequence). This chain's CDR3 is CASSKTRDEQYF. The CDR3 coding sequence is TGTGCCAGCAGCAAAACCAGGGACGAGCAGTACTTC.